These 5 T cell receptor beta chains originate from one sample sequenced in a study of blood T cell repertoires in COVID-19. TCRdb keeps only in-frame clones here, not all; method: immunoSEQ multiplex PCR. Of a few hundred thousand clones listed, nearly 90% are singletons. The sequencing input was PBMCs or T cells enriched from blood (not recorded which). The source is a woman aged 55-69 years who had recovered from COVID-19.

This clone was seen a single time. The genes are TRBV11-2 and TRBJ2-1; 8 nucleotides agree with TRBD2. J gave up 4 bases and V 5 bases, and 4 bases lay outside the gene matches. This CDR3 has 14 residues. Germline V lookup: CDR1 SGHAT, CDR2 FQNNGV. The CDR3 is CASSLGLAYNEQFF. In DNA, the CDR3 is TGTGCCAGCAGCCTTGGACTAGCTTACAATGAGCAGTTCTTC.

CDR3 sequence (DNA): TGTGCCAGCAGCTTTAGAGGGGGGGCCGGTGGCGAGCAGTACTTC. Residues: CASSFRGGAGGEQYF. The chain is built from TRBV5-4 and TRBJ2-7; perhaps TRBD2 as D (7 bases). Germline-derived CDR1 and CDR2 are SGHNT and YYREEE (reference sequence). The CDR3 is 15 residues long. V shed 2 bases and J shed 6 bases, with 18 bases lying between them.

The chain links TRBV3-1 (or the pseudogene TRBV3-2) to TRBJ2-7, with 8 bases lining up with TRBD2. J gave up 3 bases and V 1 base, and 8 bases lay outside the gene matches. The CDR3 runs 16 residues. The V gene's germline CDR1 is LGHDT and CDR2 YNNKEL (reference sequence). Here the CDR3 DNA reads TGTGCCAGCAGCCAAGCATTGGGACTAGGAGACTACGAGCAGTACTTC. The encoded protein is CASSQALGLGDYEQYF.

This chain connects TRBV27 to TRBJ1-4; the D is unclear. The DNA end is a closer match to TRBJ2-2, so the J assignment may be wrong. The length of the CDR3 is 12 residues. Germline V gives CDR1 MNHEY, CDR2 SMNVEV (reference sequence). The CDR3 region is CASSIRPGELFF. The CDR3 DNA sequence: TGTGCCAGCAGTATCCGGCCCGGGGAGCTGTTTTTT.

The CDR3 protein is CASSQDAGWSTRGGYTF. CDR3 nucleotide sequence: TGTGCCAGCAGCCAAGATGCGGGGTGGTCCACCCGGGGTGGCTACACCTTC. The chain has TRBV3-1 (or the pseudogene TRBV3-2) and TRBJ1-2; no clear D. In germline, CDR1 is LGHDT, CDR2 YNNKEL (reference sequence). The length of the CDR3 is 17 residues. V was trimmed by 0 bases and J by 7 bases, leaving 21 bases between them.